This T cell receptor beta chain is drawn from a study of blood T cell repertoires in COVID-19. The germline V gene has CDR1 SGHNT and CDR2 YYREEE (reference sequence). The CDR3 sequence is 14 residues long. Trimming at V came to 4 bases and at J to 2 bases, leaving 2 bases not matched to a gene. Comment on this clone: In the same sample, other DNA sequences code for this CDR3.

Produced via immunoSEQ multiplex PCR; TCRdb's table is partial and in-frame only. The sample yields about 400,000 clones, roughly nine tenths seen once. The sample taken for sequencing was peripheral blood. The clonotype comes from a man aged 40-49 years with acute or convalescent COVID-19. The V and J genes are TRBV5-4 and TRBJ1-2; 10 bases are shared with TRBD1. In DNA form, the CDR3 reads TGTGCCAGCAGCCCGGACAGGGGGAACTATGGCTACACCTTC. The encoded protein is CASSPDRGNYGYTF. Full variable domain (outside the CDR3, taken from reference TRBV5-4 and TRBJ1-2): ETGVTQSPTHLIKTRGQQVTLRCSSQSGHNTVSWYQQALGQGPQFIFQYYREEENGRGNFPPRFSGLQFPNYSSELNVNALELDDSALYLCASSPDRGNYGYTFGSGTRLTVV.